These T cell receptor beta chains were read from a single sample in a study of CD4 and CD8 cells across lung adenocarcinoma regions. TCRdb re-derived calls from the PCR reads in MiXCR, one entry per CDR3 protein. The sample shows fewer than 25,000 distinct CDR3 sequences, roughly 54% of them seen only once. Sequencing was done on a sample of CD8+ T cells from the center of a lung tumor. The receptors were gathered from a female donor with lung adenocarcinoma. The CD4 and CD8 labels of this study may be unreliable. Both conserved end residues are part of each CDR3. A D gene is named only where the DNA matches it firmly. Size is omitted from some rows. Given values are once, few, many or a class for expanded clones.

J,D,V,size,DNA,CDR3
TRBJ1-1,TRBD1,TRBV23-1,NA,TGCGCCAGCAGATCCTCCAGACAGGGCGCTTTCTTT,CASRSSRQGAFF
TRBJ1-1,NA,TRBV11-2,NA,TGTGCCAGCAGCCTCTCGGGACACATCATTGAAGCTTTCTTT,CASSLSGHIIEAFF
TRBJ2-1,NA,TRBV6-5,NA,TGTGCCAGTAGTTACCTAACTAGCTACAATGAGCAGTTCTTC,CASSYLTSYNEQFF
TRBJ1-3,NA,TRBV30,NA,TGTGCCTGGAGTGTACGGCGGAGCTCTGGAAACACCATATATTTT,CAWSVRRSSGNTIYF
TRBJ2-4,NA,TRBV6-1,medium-sized,TGTGCCAGCAGTGGGGGACGGCCTCAAGCCAAAAACATTCAGTACTTC,CASSGGRPQAKNIQYF
TRBJ2-1,TRBD1,TRBV6-1,once,TGTGCCAGCACAGTACAGGGGGCATCCTACAATGAGCAGTTCTTC,CASTVQGASYNEQFF
TRBJ2-7,TRBD2,TRBV7-2,NA,TGTGCCAGCAGCTTTAGCGGGGGATCCTACGAGCAGTACTTC,CASSFSGGSYEQYF
TRBJ1-4,NA,TRBV27,many,TGTGCCAGCAGAGGTTTGCTAAATGAAAAACTGTTTTTT,CASRGLLNEKLFF
TRBJ2-1,TRBD1,TRBV25-1,NA,TGTGCCAGCAGTGACGCCTCTAGGGGGCCGATTAATGAGCAGTTCTTC,CASSDASRGPINEQFF
TRBJ1-2,NA,TRBV11-2,many,TGTGCCAGCAGCTTGATTGATGGCTACACCTTC,CASSLIDGYTF
TRBJ1-1,TRBD1,TRBV10-1,medium-sized,TGCGCCAGCAGCGCTCCTGGAGGCAGGGGGGAAACTGAAGCTTTCTTT,CASSAPGGRGETEAFF
TRBJ2-2,NA,TRBV10-1,medium-sized,TGCGCCAGCAGGGGAAGGACCGGGGAGCTGTTTTTT,CASRGRTGELFF
TRBJ2-5,TRBD2,TRBV6-2/TRBV6-3,NA,TGTGCCAGCAGTTCTAGCGGGAGTAGGGAGACCCAGTACTTC,CASSSSGSRETQYF
TRBJ2-5,NA,TRBV11-3,once,TGTGCCAGCAGCGGCGGGTCCCAAGAGACGCAGTATTTC,CASSGGSQETQYF
TRBJ2-4,TRBD1,TRBV6-1,NA,TGTGCCAGCAGGGACAGGGCTTCAGCCAAAAACATTCAGTACTTC,CASRDRASAKNIQYF
TRBJ2-5,NA,TRBV6-1,few,TGTGCCAGCAGCGAACAAGAGACCCAGTACTTC,CASSEQETQYF
TRBJ2-1,TRBD2,TRBV7-3,many,TGTGCCAGCAGCACGGGTACAAGCGGGGACAATGAGCAGTTCTTC,CASSTGTSGDNEQFF
TRBJ1-2,NA,TRBV6-1,NA,TGTGCCAGCAGTGTCAACACGATTAACTATGGCTACACCTTC,CASSVNTINYGYTF
TRBJ1-2,NA,TRBV6-5,NA,TGTGCCAGCAGTTACTCGGTTGGGAGGGCGGGAAAAAACTATGGCTACACCTTC,CASSYSVGRAGKNYGYTF
TRBJ2-2,NA,TRBV6-1,NA,TGTGCCAGCATCCAAACCAGGGGGGTCGGGACGCTGTTTTTT,CASIQTRGVGTLFF
TRBJ1-1,NA,TRBV10-1,many,TGCGCCAGCAGTGGGACTCTACGGAGTGAAGCTTTCTTT,CASSGTLRSEAFF
TRBJ1-5,TRBD1,TRBV6-1,NA,TGTGCCAGCAGCCTATACGCAGGGGGTAATCAGCCCCAGCATTTT,CASSLYAGGNQPQHF
TRBJ2-5,NA,TRBV6-1,NA,TGTGCGAGCAGCGCAGTAGCTAGCCAAGAGACCCAGTACTTT,CASSAVASQETQYF
TRBJ2-6,NA,TRBV6-1,NA,TGTGCCAGCAGTCCCGGGGGAGTGGGGTTCTCTGGGGCCAACGTCCTGACTTTC,CASSPGGVGFSGANVLTF
TRBJ2-3,TRBD1,TRBV6-5,once,TGTGCCAGCAGTTCCGGGACAGCCTTGGGTACGCAGTATTTT,CASSSGTALGTQYF
TRBJ2-2,NA,TRBV9,NA,TGTGCCAGCAGCCCCGAGACCGGGGAGCTGTTTTTT,CASSPETGELFF
TRBJ2-5,NA,TRBV7-9,NA,TGTGCCAGCAGCTTGGACAGCGGGGACCAAGAGACCCAGTACTTC,CASSLDSGDQETQYF
TRBJ2-4,NA,TRBV27,NA,TGTGGCAGCGGTTCGGGGATGGGCGCCACAGACACGCAGTACTTT,CGSGSGMGATDTQYF
TRBJ2-5,TRBD1,TRBV6-1,NA,TGTGCCAGGAGTGCCGGACAGGGAAGCACAGATACGCAGTACTTC,CARSAGQGSTDTQYF
TRBJ2-5,NA,TRBV6-1,NA,TGTGCCAGCGGGGGGGGGGGGGGCCGTGACCCAGAGACCCAGTACTTC,CASGGGGGRDPETQYF
TRBJ2-1,NA,TRBV6-8,few,TGTGCCAGCAGTTATCCGGGACTGTTCTTC,CASSYPGLFF
TRBJ2-5,TRBD1,TRBV7-6,many,TGTGCCAGCAGCTTAGTTGGGACAGGGGAGACCCAGTACTTC,CASSLVGTGETQYF
TRBJ2-1,TRBD2,TRBV10-3,many,TGTGCCATCAGTAGCGGGATCCCGCCCTCGTACAATGAGCAGTTCTTC,CAISSGIPPSYNEQFF
TRBJ1-6,NA,TRBV27,once,TGTGCCAGCAGTTTGTTTGCTAGGGCAGGAACTGGTTCACCCCTCCACTTT,CASSLFARAGTGSPLHF